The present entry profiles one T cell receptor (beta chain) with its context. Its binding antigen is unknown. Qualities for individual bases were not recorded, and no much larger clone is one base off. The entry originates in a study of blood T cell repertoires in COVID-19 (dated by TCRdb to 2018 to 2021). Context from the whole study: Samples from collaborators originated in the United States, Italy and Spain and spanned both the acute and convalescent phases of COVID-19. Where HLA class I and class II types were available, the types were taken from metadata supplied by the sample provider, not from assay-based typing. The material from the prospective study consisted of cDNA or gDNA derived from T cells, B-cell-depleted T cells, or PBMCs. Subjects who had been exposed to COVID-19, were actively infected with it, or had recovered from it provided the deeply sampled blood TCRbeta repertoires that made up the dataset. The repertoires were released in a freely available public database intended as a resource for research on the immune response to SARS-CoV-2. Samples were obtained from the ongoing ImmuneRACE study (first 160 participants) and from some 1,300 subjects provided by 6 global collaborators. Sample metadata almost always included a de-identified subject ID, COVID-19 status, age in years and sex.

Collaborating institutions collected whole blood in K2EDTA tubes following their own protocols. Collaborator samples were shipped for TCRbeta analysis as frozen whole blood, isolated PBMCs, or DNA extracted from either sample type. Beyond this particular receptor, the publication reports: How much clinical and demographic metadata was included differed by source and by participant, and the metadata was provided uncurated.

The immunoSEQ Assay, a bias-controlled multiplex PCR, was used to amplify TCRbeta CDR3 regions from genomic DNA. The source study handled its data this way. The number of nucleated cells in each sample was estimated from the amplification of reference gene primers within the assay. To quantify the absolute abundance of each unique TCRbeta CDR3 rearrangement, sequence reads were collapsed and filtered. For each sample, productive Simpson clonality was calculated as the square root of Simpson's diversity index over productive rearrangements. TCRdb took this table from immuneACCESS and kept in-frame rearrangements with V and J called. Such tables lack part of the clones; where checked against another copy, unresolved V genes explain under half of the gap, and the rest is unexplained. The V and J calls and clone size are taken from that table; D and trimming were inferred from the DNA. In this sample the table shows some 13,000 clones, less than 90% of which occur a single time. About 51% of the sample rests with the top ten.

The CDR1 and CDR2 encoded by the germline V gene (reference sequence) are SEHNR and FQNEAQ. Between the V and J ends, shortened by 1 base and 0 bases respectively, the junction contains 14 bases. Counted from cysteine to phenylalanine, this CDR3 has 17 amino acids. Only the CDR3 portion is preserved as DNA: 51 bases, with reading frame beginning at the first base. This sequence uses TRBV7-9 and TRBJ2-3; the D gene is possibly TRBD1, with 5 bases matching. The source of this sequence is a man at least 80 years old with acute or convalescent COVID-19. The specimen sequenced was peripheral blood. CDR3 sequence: CASSLGGGPSSTDTQYF. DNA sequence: TGTGCCAGCAGCTTAGGGGGCGGCCCCTCTAGCACAGATACGCAGTATTTT.